This T cell receptor beta chain was found in a study of CD8 T cells in Susac syndrome. RNA in amounts of roughly 0.5 to 1 ug was reverse transcribed with random hexamers. Each CDR3 protein gets one entry after TCRdb re-called the immunoSEQ multiplex PCR reads with MiXCR. The sample lists around 160,000 distinct CDR3 sequences; more than 90% were seen once. This clonotype originated in a human donor in good health. The material sequenced was CD4+ T cells from PBMCs.

This chain's CDR3 is CASSQENTDYGYTF. Written as DNA, the CDR3 is TGCGCCAGCAGCCAAGAGAACACCGACTATGGCTACACCTTC. The rearrangement uses TRBV4-3 and TRBJ1-2; no firm D call. Germline CDR1 reads LGHNA; CDR2 reads YSLEER. This CDR3 is built from 14 residues. V was cut by 0 bases and J by 3 bases, with 8 bases left in between.